This TCR beta chain comes out of a study of graft-versus-host responses after intestinal transplantation. The CDR3 length is 15 residues. Germline CDR1 LNHDA, CDR2 SQIVND (reference sequence). V lost 6 bases and J 4 bases, leaving 16 bases between the germline ends. Worth noting for this clone: Its target is not known.

Method: immunoSEQ multiplex PCR; TCRdb's copy keeps in-frame clones and lacks some. The table has 90,000 to 150,000 clones, about 95% seen once. Source: unstimulated CD8+ T cells sorted from spleen or lymph node cells, taken before intestinal transplant. The receptor comes from a human donor who received an intestinal transplant. The genes are TRBV19 and TRBJ2-1; D is unresolved. CDR3 sequence (DNA): TGTGCCAGTAGGGTGGTGAGCAGCAAGTACAATGAGCAGTTCTTC. Translation gives CASRVVSSKYNEQFF.